The rows below give T cell receptor beta chains drawn from one sample of a study of blood T cell repertoires in COVID-19. Some clones are missing from TCRdb's copy, which holds only in-frame ones; the method was immunoSEQ multiplex PCR. The sample consists of over 250,000 clones, around nine tenths of them appearing once. The sequenced sample consisted of PBMCs or T cells enriched from blood (not recorded which). These receptors originate from an older woman in a cohort exposed to, infected with or recovered from COVID-19 (not recorded which). CDR3s include the opening cysteine and the closing phenylalanine or tryptophan. The D gene is left open where the match is weak. Clone size is given for some rows only: seen once, a few or many times, or a class if the clone is expanded.

CDR3 length	V gene	D gene	J gene	clone size	CDR3 DNA	CDR3 protein
17	TRBV18	-	TRBJ2-3	-	TGTGCCAGCTCACCTTCCTCGGGCGGGGGCGAAACAGATACGCAGTATTTT	CASSPSSGGGETDTQYF
15	TRBV19	-	TRBJ2-1	-	TGTGCCAGTAGTGCCGGGACACACACCTACAATGAGCAGTTCTTC	CASSAGTHTYNEQFF
18	TRBV4-3	-	TRBJ2-6	-	TGCGCCAGCAGCCAAGAGGTGGCAGGGGGGACTGGGGCCAACGTCCTGACTTTC	CASSQEVAGGTGANVLTF
15	TRBV19	TRBD2	TRBJ2-7	once	TGTGCCAGTAGTAAAAGTGGACTAGAACGATGGGAGCAGTACTTC	CASSKSGLERWEQYF
14	TRBV7-8	TRBD2	TRBJ2-7	-	TGTGCCAGCAGCCGACTAGCGGCAGGTCGGGAGCAGTACTTC	CASSRLAAGREQYF
13	TRBV5-1	TRBD1	TRBJ1-1	-	TGCGCCAGCAGCCCCCCTGGACAGGTCGAAGCTTTCTTT	CASSPPGQVEAFF
14	TRBV27	-	TRBJ1-4	-	TGTGCCAGCACCTCCCTTGGAGCTAATGAAAAACTGTTTTTT	CASTSLGANEKLFF
15	TRBV7-9	-	TRBJ2-6	-	TGTGCCAGCAGCTTAGGGGCAGCTGGGGCCAACGTCCTGACTTTC	CASSLGAAGANVLTF
15	TRBV3-1/TRBV3-2	TRBD2	TRBJ2-7	-	TGTGCCAGCAGCGCTATTAGACTAGCGACCTACGAGCAGTACTTC	CASSAIRLATYEQYF
14	TRBV7-9	-	TRBJ1-3	-	TGTGCCAGCAGCTTTTCCACCGAGGGAAACACCATATATTTT	CASSFSTEGNTIYF
16	TRBV7-3	-	TRBJ2-3	-	TGTGCCAGCAGCCGAAAAGACCTAGAGTACACAGATACGCAGTATTTT	CASSRKDLEYTDTQYF
15	TRBV3-1/TRBV3-2	-	TRBJ2-2	-	TGTGCCAGCAGCCAAAATCGACTTTACACCGGGGAGCTGTTTTTT	CASSQNRLYTGELFF
17	TRBV10-3	TRBD2	TRBJ2-5	-	TGTGCCATCAGTGAGCCCGATCGACTAGCGGGAGATGAGACCCAGTACTTC	CAISEPDRLAGDETQYF
15	TRBV5-4	TRBD1	TRBJ2-7	-	TGTGCCAGCAGCTCACCGGGACAGGGGAGAGGCGAGCAGTACTTC	CASSSPGQGRGEQYF
17	TRBV14	-	TRBJ2-3	-	TGTGCCAGCAGCCAAGGGCTACTACGGGAGACAACAGATACGCAGTATTTT	CASSQGLLRETTDTQYF
14	TRBV2	-	TRBJ2-5	-	TGTGCCAGCAGGCCTGAGCGGCTACAAGAGACCCAGTACTTC	CASRPERLQETQYF
15	TRBV19	-	TRBJ1-5	-	TGTGCCAGTAAGGCTATCGCAGGGTACAATCAGCCCCAGCATTTT	CASKAIAGYNQPQHF
16	TRBV5-4	TRBD2	TRBJ2-2	-	TGTGCCAGCAGCTTTGGACTAGCGGGAGTTAACGGGGAGCTGTTTTTT	CASSFGLAGVNGELFF
17	TRBV18	TRBD1	TRBJ1-3	-	TGTGCCAGCTCACCTTTAACCTTGGACAGGGCAGGCAACACCATATATTTT	CASSPLTLDRAGNTIYF
15	TRBV28	TRBD1	TRBJ1-6	-	TGTGCCAGCAGTACACAGGGGTTTTATAATTCACCCCTCCACTTT	CASSTQGFYNSPLHF
13	TRBV7-8	-	TRBJ2-1	-	TGTGCCAGCAGCATCACCCAGGACAATGAGCAGTTCTTC	CASSITQDNEQFF
12	TRBV7-9	-	TRBJ1-4	-	TGTGCCAGCAGCGGACAGTCCGAAAAACTGTTTTTT	CASSGQSEKLFF
17	TRBV18	TRBD1	TRBJ2-7	-	TGTGCCAGCTCACCCTTTCTAAGTCACAGGGGCCAGGACGAGCAGTACTTC	CASSPFLSHRGQDEQYF
15	TRBV5-1	TRBD1	TRBJ2-7	few	TGCGCCAGCAGCTTGGCCGGGACAGCGAACTACGAGCAGTACTTC	CASSLAGTANYEQYF
14	TRBV6-4	TRBD1	TRBJ1-2	-	TGTGCCAGTAGGCGGGGACAGGGGAACTATGGCTACACCTTC	CASRRGQGNYGYTF
16	TRBV13	TRBD1	TRBJ1-1	-	TGTGCCAGCAGCTTACAGGACCGACAGGGAGGTGGTGAAGCTTTCTTT	CASSLQDRQGGGEAFF
15	TRBV14	-	TRBJ2-1	-	TGTGCCAGCAGCCAAGGCGGGTCCACCTACAATGAGCAGTTCTTC	CASSQGGSTYNEQFF
13	TRBV7-2	-	TRBJ2-2	-	TGTGCCAGCCGGGACTTCAACACCGGGGAGCTGTTTTTT	CASRDFNTGELFF
16	TRBV11-2	TRBD1	TRBJ2-7	once	TGTGCCAGCAGCTTAGACCCCGACAGGGCGGATAGGGGGCAGTACTTC	CASSLDPDRADRGQYF
14	TRBV5-1	-	TRBJ2-5	-	TGCGCCAGCAGCATTATACAGGGAGGGGAGACCCAGTACTTC	CASSIIQGGETQYF
11	TRBV12-3/TRBV12-4	-	TRBJ2-1	-	TGTGCCAGCAGTTCATACAATGAGCAGTTCTTC	CASSSYNEQFF
15	TRBV6-5	-	TRBJ1-3	few	TGTGCCAGCAGTTTGGACAGCTCCTCTGGAAACACCATATATTTT	CASSLDSSSGNTIYF
15	TRBV5-6	TRBD2	TRBJ2-1	once	TGTGCCAGCAGCCCTTTAGCGGGATCTTACAATGAGCAGTTCTTC	CASSPLAGSYNEQFF
13	TRBV7-9	-	TRBJ2-5	-	TGTGCCAGCAGCCGACATTCACAAGAGACCCAGTACTTC	CASSRHSQETQYF
13	TRBV29-1	-	TRBJ1-1	-	TGCAGCGTTGGCGCACAGACGAACACTGAAGCTTTCTTT	CSVGAQTNTEAFF
13	TRBV19	-	TRBJ2-7	-	TGTGCCAGTAGTCCCGGACTGGGGTACGAGCAGTACTTC	CASSPGLGYEQYF
15	TRBV28	TRBD2	TRBJ2-1	-	TGTGCCAGCCTACCTCAGCGGGGGTCCTACAATGAGCAGTTCTTC	CASLPQRGSYNEQFF
16	TRBV11-2	-	TRBJ2-7	once	TGTGCCAGCAGCTTAGACCCAGGGGAGAGCTCCTACGAGCAGTACTTC	CASSLDPGESSYEQYF
15	TRBV3-1/TRBV3-2	-	TRBJ2-2	-	TGTGCCAGCAGCCAATCCAGACTAAACACCGGGGAGCTGTTTTTT	CASSQSRLNTGELFF